The 20 T cell receptor beta chains in this list originate from one sample, sequenced in a study of shared clonotypes between healthy human individuals. Profiling relied on immunoSEQ multiplex PCR, and the TCRdb table lists in-frame clones only, not all of them. The data contain some 2,000,000 clones, nearly 97% of them singletons. Sample: naive CD4+ T cells sorted from blood. Described subset: CD45RA+ positively selected. The source of these receptors is a man between 18 and 29 years old in good health.

This chain links TRBV6-5 with TRBJ1-2, with 9 bases that match TRBD1. The ends lost 6 bases at V and 8 bases at J; junction bases unmatched: 7. Germline values: CDR1 MNHEY, CDR2 SVGAGI. This CDR3 region has 13 residues. In DNA, the CDR3 is TGTGCCAGCAGGTCACAGGGGGCGGAGGGCTACACCTTC. Translation: CASRSQGAEGYTF.

The V and J genes are TRBV21-1 and TRBJ2-5. TRBV21-1 has pseudogene status. The CDR3 is 16 residues long. This CDR3 reads CASSRTCLGLLETQYF. CDR3 DNA: TGTGCCAGCAGCAGAACCTGCCTCGGGCTTCTAGAGACCCAGTACTTC.

The chain links TRBV5-4 to TRBJ1-1; the match to TRBD1 covers 7 bases. J lost 7 bases, V lost 4 bases, and 13 bases had no gene match. This CDR3 has 15 amino acids. CDR1 and CDR2 (germline): SGHNT, YYREEE (reference sequence). The DNA for the CDR3 is TGTGCCAGCAGCCCCACCGACAGGGACTCGGGTGAAGCTTTCTTT. Encoded protein: CASSPTDRDSGEAFF.

The J gene is TRBJ2-7, the V gene TRBV5-1, with 11 bases fitting TRBD2. The germline CDR1 and CDR2 sequences are SGHRS and YFSETQ. The CDR3 contains 15 residues. The V gene end was trimmed by 5 bases and the J gene end by 5 bases; junction bases not matched to a gene: 9. CDR3 sequence reads: CASSPIAGGPNEQYF. The DNA for the CDR3 is TGCGCCAGCAGTCCAATAGCGGGGGGGCCGAACGAGCAGTACTTC.

The chain joins TRBV11-1 to TRBJ2-7; 10 bases match TRBD1. Germline-derived CDR1 and CDR2 are SGHAT and FQDESV (reference sequence). CDR3 length equals 17 residues. V gave up 4 bases and J gave up 5 bases; unmatched junction bases: 14. CDR3 protein: CASSSKTPGQGIDEQYF. The CDR3 DNA follows: TGTGCCAGCAGCTCGAAAACCCCGGGACAGGGGATCGACGAGCAGTACTTC.

The chain uses TRBV19 and TRBJ1-1; no definite D call. The V end lost 8 bases, the J end lost 1 base, and 17 bases lay between the germline ends. Germline V gene sequence: CDR1 LNHDA, CDR2 SQIVND (reference sequence). The CDR3 contains 15 residues. The CDR3 loop reads CASHTTVRANTEAFF. CDR3 nucleotides: TGTGCCAGTCATACGACGGTTCGGGCGAACACTGAAGCTTTCTTT.

V and J are TRBV6-4 and TRBJ1-3; maybe TRBD1 (6 bases). The CDR3 contains 19 residues. CDR1 MRHNA and CDR2 SNTAGT come from the germline V gene. V lost 6 bases and J 4 bases, leaving 28 bases between the germline ends. In nucleotides, the CDR3 is TGTGCCAGCAGCCCACCCCGATTAAACAGGGAGGATGGGGGAAACACCATATATTTT. The encoded protein is CASSPPRLNREDGGNTIYF.

This clone was detected once. This chain's CDR3 is CASTWGAGYEQYF. As DNA, the CDR3 is TGTGCCAGCACCTGGGGAGCGGGGTACGAGCAGTACTTC. The chain links TRBV7-2 to TRBJ2-7; TRBD2 aligns across 7 bases. The J segment lost 4 bases and the V segment lost 7 bases, leaving 7 bases of the junction unmatched. The CDR3 is 13 residues long. The germline V gene has CDR1 SGHTA and CDR2 FQGNSA.

To note about this clone: Within the sample, other DNA sequences also encode this same CDR3. The chain links TRBV18 to TRBJ2-3, with 12 bases identical to TRBD2. The ends lost 6 bases at V and 3 bases at J; junction bases unmatched: 4. Germline V gene lookup returns CDR1 KGHSH and CDR2 LQKENI. This CDR3 is 15 amino acids long. The CDR3 is CASSPGTSGTDTQYF. DNA of the CDR3: TGTGCCAGCTCTCCCGGGACTAGCGGGACAGATACGCAGTATTTT.

The gene calls are TRBV19 and TRBJ1-2, with 7 bases that match TRBD1. The CDR3 runs to 15 residues. Unmatched junction bases numbered 10, after V lost 5 bases and J lost 4 bases. CDR1 is LNHDA, CDR2 SQIVND, per germline (reference sequence). The CDR3 loop reads CASSDRQGYLYGYTF. As DNA, the CDR3 is TGTGCCAGTAGTGATAGACAGGGCTATCTCTATGGCTACACCTTC.

The table lists this clone with a count of one. The rearrangement joins TRBV7-8 to TRBJ2-1, with 7 nucleotides matching TRBD2. This CDR3 contains 17 residues. With 1 base clipped from V and 7 bases from J, the junction kept 13 bases outside the gene matches. Germline V lookup: CDR1 SGHVS, CDR2 FQNEAQ. CDR3 region: CASSLDLAALLGNEQFF. CDR3 sequence (DNA): TGTGCCAGCAGCTTAGATCTAGCGGCCCTGCTGGGGAATGAGCAGTTCTTC.

V and J are TRBV28 and TRBJ1-2; perhaps TRBD1 as D (5 bases). Germline lookup yields CDR1 MDHEN and CDR2 SYDVKM. The CDR3 sequence is 14 residues long. V was trimmed by 4 bases and J by 9 bases, leaving 18 bases between them. CDR3 loop: CASSSPPGAISYTF. The CDR3 DNA reads as TGTGCCAGCAGTTCCCCGCCCGGGGCAATAAGCTACACCTTC.

V and J are TRBV5-1 and TRBJ2-2; 7 nucleotides match TRBD1. This CDR3 is built from 16 residues. J was trimmed by 0 bases and V by 4 bases; bases with no gene match: 6. Germline V gene sequence: CDR1 SGHRS, CDR2 YFSETQ. The CDR3 DNA is TGCGCCAGCAGCACGCGGACAGGCCCGAACACCGGGGAGCTGTTTTTT. Translating it yields CASSTRTGPNTGELFF.

The J gene is TRBJ1-3, the V gene TRBV7-3; 7 nucleotides match TRBD1. V trimming: 4 bases; J trimming: 0 bases; junction bases outside the gene matches: 3. The CDR3 runs 15 residues. Germline V gives CDR1 SGHTA, CDR2 FQGTGA. The DNA for the CDR3 is TGTGCCAGCAGCTCGACAGGGACCTCTGGAAACACCATATATTTT. It translates to CASSSTGTSGNTIYF.

V gene TRBV4-2 combines with J gene TRBJ2-2, with TRBD2 matching 10 bases. Germline V CDR1 and CDR2: LGHNA, YNFKEQ. The CDR3 runs to 21 residues. V gave up 0 bases and J gave up 4 bases; unmatched junction bases: 17. Written as DNA, the CDR3 is TGTGCCAGCAGCCAAGAATTAGCGGGGGGTCCCTTTCGCGGTTTCACCGGGGAGCTGTTTTTT. Its translation: CASSQELAGGPFRGFTGELFF.

On this clone: Other DNA sequences of this sample code for an identical CDR3. This chain joins TRBV6-6 and TRBJ2-5; D uncertain. Germline V gives CDR1 MNHNY, CDR2 SVGAGI (reference sequence). The CDR3 sequence is 12 residues long. V was pared by 4 bases and J by 2 bases, with 5 bases between. CDR3 amino acids: CASSWGQETQYF. CDR3 coding DNA: TGTGCCAGCAGTTGGGGACAAGAGACCCAGTACTTC.

The chain couples TRBV6-6 to TRBJ2-7; possible D gene TRBD1, 7 bases. The germline V gene encodes CDR1 MNHNY and CDR2 SVGAGI (reference sequence). This CDR3 is built from 14 residues. V was shortened by 6 bases and J by 2 bases, with 14 bases between the two germline ends. CDR3 amino acids: CASRQGGRTYEQYF. The CDR3 DNA sequence: TGTGCCAGCAGGCAGGGGGGAAGGACCTACGAGCAGTACTTC.

The chain joins TRBV30 to TRBJ2-4; D might be TRBD2 (6 bases). The germline V and J ends were trimmed by 2 bases and 0 bases, with 11 bases remaining between them. The germline CDR1 and CDR2 sequences are GTSNPN and SVGIG (reference sequence). The CDR3 sequence is 15 residues long. CDR3 nucleotides: TGTGCCTGGAGTACTAGCATAACAGCCAAAAACATTCAGTACTTC. Encoded protein: CAWSTSITAKNIQYF.

The CDR3 sequence: CAWSPGPDRLLNQPQHF. CDR3 DNA sequence: TGTGCCTGGAGTCCGGGCCCGGACAGACTACTCAATCAGCCCCAGCATTTT. The chain carries TRBV30 and TRBJ1-5; D is possibly TRBD1 (6 bases). The CDR3 runs 17 residues. Germline V gives CDR1 GTSNPN, CDR2 SVGIG (reference sequence). Trimming took 2 bases from V and 3 from J, leaving 20 bases between them. The full variable domain, rest sourced from reference TRBV30 and TRBJ1-5, is SQTIHQWPATLVQPVGSPLSLECTVEGTSNPNLYWYRQAAGRGLQLLFYSVGIGQISSEVPQNLSASRPQDRQFILSSKKLLLSDSGFYLCAWSPGPDRLLNQPQHFGDGTRLSIL.

The genes are TRBV7-2 and TRBJ2-3; 13 positions agree with TRBD2. Germline CDR1 SGHTA, CDR2 FQGNSA. Trimming cost V 6 bases and J 5 bases; bases outside gene matches: 8. The length of the CDR3 is 16 residues. CDR3 protein: CASSRGLAGVKDTQYF. The CDR3 bases are TGTGCCAGCAGTAGAGGACTAGCGGGAGTTAAAGATACGCAGTATTTT. The entire variable domain, with the rest obtained from reference TRBV7-2 and TRBJ2-3, is as follows: GAGVSQSPSNKVTEKGKDVELRCDPISGHTALYWYRQSLGQGLEFLIYFQGNSAPDKSGLPSDRFSAERTGGSVSTLTIQRTQQEDSAVYLCASSRGLAGVKDTQYFGPGTRLTVL.